The 31 T cell receptor beta chains in this list originate from one sample, sequenced in a study of regulatory T cells in long-lasting Graves disease. Combining iRepertoire HTBI primers with Arm-PCR of CDR3 regions, the authors built TCR beta libraries. Via MiXCR, TCRdb re-called the multiplex PCR reads, giving one row per CDR3 protein. The sample includes some 300,000 distinct CDR3 sequences, roughly a fifth of them seen just once. The sample's time point: persistent/refractory GD, antithyroid drugs over 5 years with positive TRAb. With RNA extracted from PBMCs as input, the TCR library was made. This sample comprised peripheral blood mononuclear cells (PBMCs), obtained when the disease was refractory, from a patient treated with antithyroid drugs. All receptors derive from a female donor with Graves disease.

This clonotype was found a few times. The chain employs TRBV12-5 and TRBJ2-2; 8 bases are shared with TRBD1. The CDR3 contains 17 residues. V was clipped by 0 bases and J by 3 bases; unmatched bases: 6. CDR1 and CDR2 (germline): LGHNT, FRNRAP. CDR3 coding DNA: TGTGCTAGTGGTTTGGTACAGGGGACAGGTCACACCGGGGAGCTGTTTTTT. It is translated as CASGLVQGTGHTGELFF.

This clonotype showed up just a few times. The chain links TRBV6-1 to TRBJ1-6; D may be TRBD1 (5 bases). CDR1 and CDR2 (germline): MNHNS, SASEGT. The CDR3 is 14 residues long. The V gene lost 6 bases and the J gene lost 8 bases, with 14 bases spanning the gap. CDR3 nucleotide sequence: TGTGCCAGCAGGGTTTGGGACCTGGATTCACCCCTCCACTTT. Protein product: CASRVWDLDSPLHF.

This clonotype appeared many times. The gene calls are TRBV6-5 and TRBJ2-5; D is unresolved. Germline V gives CDR1 MNHEY, CDR2 SVGAGI. The CDR3 extends over 14 amino acids. Trimming stripped 0 bases from V and 0 bases from J, with 5 bases between. CDR3 region: CASSYSTYQETQYF. The CDR3 DNA reads as TGTGCCAGCAGTTACTCGACTTACCAAGAGACCCAGTACTTC.

This clonotype has ten or more counts. J is TRBJ2-1 and V is TRBV2, with TRBD2 as a possible D gene (6 bases). The germline CDR1 and CDR2 sequences are SNHLY and FYNNEI. V shed 6 bases and J shed 1 base, with 25 bases lying between them. This CDR3 has 19 residues. The CDR3 DNA is TGTGCCAGCAGCCTTAGGCGGGGTGTCAGCGGGTTTTCCTACAATGAGCAGTTCTTC. This translates into CASSLRRGVSGFSYNEQFF.

This chain joins TRBV9 and TRBJ2-7; D assignment may be TRBD1 or TRBD2 (5 bases each). The germline V gene has CDR1 SGDLS and CDR2 YYNGEE. Trimming took off 4 bases at V and 5 bases at J, with 16 bases between the two ends. The CDR3 length is 14 residues. Here the CDR3 DNA reads TGTGCCAGCAGCAGGTCTGGGGGAAGCGACGAGCAGTACTTC. It is translated as CASSRSGGSDEQYF.

This clonotype was picked up a small number of times. CDR3 DNA: TGCAGTGCATTCTCGGGACAGAGGAATACAGATACGCAGTATTTT. Residues: CSAFSGQRNTDTQYF. The rearrangement uses TRBV20-1 and TRBJ2-3; 7 nucleotides agree with TRBD1. The V gene's germline CDR1 is DFQATT and CDR2 SNEGSKA (reference sequence). The J segment lost 3 bases and the V segment lost 6 bases, leaving 12 bases of the junction unmatched. The CDR3 has 15 amino acids.

This clonotype has ten or more counts. The V gene is TRBV12-3 or TRBV12-4, the J gene TRBJ1-6; D possibly corresponds to TRBD1 (6 bases). Trimming removed 7 bases from V and 8 bases from J, with 9 bases in between. This CDR3 region has 12 residues. CDR3 amino acids: CASTQGYSPLHF. Written as DNA, the CDR3 is TGTGCCAGCACCCAGGGGTATTCACCCCTCCACTTT.

This clonotype was seen more than once but under ten times. The chain links TRBV20-1 to TRBJ2-7; D gene uncertain. CDR1 is DFQATT, CDR2 SNEGSKA, per germline (reference sequence). This CDR3 has 13 residues. V shed 3 bases and J shed 0 bases, with 9 bases lying between them. Here the CDR3 reads CSASDSSSYEQYF. CDR3 DNA: TGCAGTGCTAGCGATAGCAGCTCCTACGAGCAGTACTTC.

This clonotype has ten or more counts. The gene calls are TRBV7-2 and TRBJ2-2; TRBD2 agrees at 8 bases. This CDR3 contains 16 residues. Unmatched junction bases numbered 7, after V lost 7 bases and J lost 0 bases. Germline lookup yields CDR1 SGHTA and CDR2 FQGNSA. CDR3 nucleotides: TGTGCCAGCACCAGACTAGCGCGCGCGAACACCGGGGAGCTGTTTTTT. Translating gives CASTRLARANTGELFF.

The chain carries TRBV7-2 and TRBJ2-2, with 10 bases identical to TRBD2. The length of the CDR3 is 17 residues. With V trimmed by 2 bases and J by 6 bases, 9 bases remained unmatched. Per germline, CDR1 SGHTA and CDR2 FQGNSA. In DNA form, the CDR3 reads TGTGCCAGCAGCTTACTGGCTAGCGGGAGTACCGCCGGGGAGCTGTTTTTT. Protein: CASSLLASGSTAGELFF.

This clonotype appeared many times. This sequence joins TRBV29-1 and TRBJ2-5; TRBD1 agrees at 7 bases. Germline V gene data show CDR1 as SQVTM and CDR2 as ANQGSEA. The CDR3 sequence is 11 residues long. V trimming: 7 bases; J trimming: 2 bases; junction bases outside the gene matches: 1. The CDR3 region is CSGDRQETQYF. CDR3 in DNA: TGCAGCGGGGACAGACAAGAGACCCAGTACTTC.

This clonotype was seen only once. This chain joins TRBV15 and TRBJ2-7; 7 nucleotides line up with TRBD1. This CDR3 is 14 amino acids long. CDR1 and CDR2 from the germline V gene are LNHNV and YYDKDF (reference sequence). V trimming: 0 bases; J trimming: 5 bases; junction bases outside the gene matches: 4. CDR3 bases: TGTGCCACCAGCAGAGAGACAGGGTGGAACGAGCAGTACTTC. Its translation is CATSRETGWNEQYF. Full variable domain (remainder filled in from reference TRBV15 and TRBJ2-7): DAMVIQNPRYQVTQFGKPVTLSCSQTLNHNVMYWYQQKSSQAPKLLFHYYDKDFNNEADTPDNFQSRRPNTSFCFLDIRSPGLGDTAMYLCATSRETGWNEQYFGPGTRLTVT.

This clonotype was seen a few times. The genes are TRBV29-1 and TRBJ2-1; TRBD2 might be the D (6 bases). Between the trimmed V and J ends, which lost 2 bases and 5 bases, there was a span of 19 bases. CDR1 and CDR2 (germline): SQVTM, ANQGSEA. CDR3 length equals 16 residues. CDR3 nucleotides: TGCAGCGTTGAAAAGTTTGCTCGGGACTTCGACAATGAGCAGTTCTTC. The encoded protein is CSVEKFARDFDNEQFF.

This clonotype was observed many times. This chain connects TRBV28 to TRBJ2-7, with a tentative D call TRBD1 (6 bases). V shed 7 bases and J shed 2 bases, with 21 bases lying between them. Germline CDR1 MDHEN, CDR2 SYDVKM. The CDR3 sequence is 16 residues long. For the CDR3, the DNA is TGTGCCAGCACCGTCAGGGGAACGACTGCCGCCTACGAGCAGTACTTC. It is translated as CASTVRGTTAAYEQYF.

The rearrangement joins TRBV12-3 or TRBV12-4 to TRBJ2-7; D could derive from TRBD1 or TRBD2 (5 bases each). Trimming shortened V by 2 bases and J by 2 bases, and 13 bases separated the two germline ends. The CDR3 is 15 residues long. This CDR3 reads CASSLSVGVPYEQYF. CDR3 coding DNA: TGTGCCAGCAGTTTAAGTGTGGGGGTTCCCTACGAGCAGTACTTC.

With regard to this clonotype: A much larger clone differs by one base, so this may be a read error. The chain combines TRBV7-8 with TRBJ2-1; D perhaps matches TRBD1 (5 bases). Trimming shortened V by 5 bases and J by 9 bases, and 17 bases separated the two germline ends. CDR3 length: 14 residues. Germline V CDR1 and CDR2: SGHVS, FQNEAQ. CDR3 region: CASSPQGYNGEQFF. In DNA form, the CDR3 reads TGTGCCAGCAGCCCCCAGGGCTACAATGGTGAGCAGTTCTTC.

This clonotype showed up just a few times. The CDR3 spells CASSQEVAGTQYF. Written as DNA, the CDR3 is TGTGCCAGCAGCCAAGAGGTGGCGGGGACCCAGTACTTC. The J gene is TRBJ2-5, the V gene TRBV3-1; D perhaps matches TRBD2 (5 bases). This CDR3 is 13 amino acids long. Germline CDR1 and CDR2: LGHDT and YNNKEL (reference sequence). V was shortened by 0 bases and J by 7 bases, with 9 bases between the two germline ends.

This rearrangement joins TRBV2 to TRBJ2-7, with TRBD2 as a possible D gene (5 bases). Germline V CDR1 and CDR2: SNHLY, FYNNEI. With 7 bases removed from V and 7 bases from J, the gap between germline ends came to 14 bases. The CDR3 covers 12 residues. The CDR3 protein is CASTAGTGEQYF. DNA for the CDR3: TGTGCCAGCACGGCGGGCACTGGGGAGCAGTACTTC.

This clonotype was recorded a few times. The chain joins TRBV20-1 to TRBJ2-5; TRBD2 might be the D (6 bases). Per the germline V gene, CDR1 is DFQATT and CDR2 is SNEGSKA (reference sequence). The CDR3 contains 21 residues. Trimming took off 6 bases at V and 5 bases at J, with 40 bases between the two ends. CDR3 nucleotide sequence: TGCAGTGCAACGGAACTAGCTGATTCGGGCCGGGGTTCGATTATTTTGGAGACCCAGTACTTC. It encodes CSATELADSGRGSIILETQYF.

This clonotype was recorded a few times. The chain is built from TRBV7-9 and TRBJ1-2, with 10 bases identical to TRBD1. Losses at the gene ends were 5 bases for V and 6 bases for J; bases not matched to a gene: 3. CDR3 length equals 13 residues. Germline V gene lookup returns CDR1 SEHNR and CDR2 FQNEAQ (reference sequence). CDR3 amino acids: CASSRGQGDGYTF. CDR3 sequence (DNA): TGTGCCAGCAGCAGAGGACAGGGGGATGGCTACACCTTC. Full variable domain (rest looked up from reference TRBV7-9 and TRBJ1-2): DTGVSQNPRHKITKRGQNVTFRCDPISEHNRLYWYRQTLGQGPEFLTYFQNEAQLEKSRLLSDRFSAERPKGSFSTLEIQRTEQGDSAMYLCASSRGQGDGYTFGSGTRLTVV.

This rearrangement joins TRBV29-1 to TRBJ2-7, with D possibly TRBD1 on 5 matching bases. CDR1 and CDR2 (germline): SQVTM, ANQGSEA. V lost 4 bases, J lost 0 bases, and 10 bases lay in between. There are 13 residues in the CDR3. DNA of the CDR3: TGCAGCGTTGCAGGGCCGGACTCCTACGAGCAGTACTTC. It codes for CSVAGPDSYEQYF.

This clonotype was detected only a few times. The chain combines TRBV10-3 with TRBJ2-2; the D is unclear. The CDR3 has 12 amino acids. Trimming stripped 11 bases from V and 3 bases from J, with 10 bases between. The germline V gene has CDR1 ENHRY and CDR2 SYGVKD. CDR3 sequence reads: CAASPYTGELFF. The CDR3 DNA reads as TGTGCCGCCAGCCCGTACACCGGGGAGCTGTTTTTT.

This clonotype came up many times. The chain combines TRBV12-3 or TRBV12-4 with TRBJ2-7; D is undetermined. Trimming pared 3 bases from V and 4 bases from J, leaving 10 bases between. The CDR3 consists of 13 residues. DNA for the CDR3: TGTGCCAGCAGTTTCGCGGTTCTGTACGAGCAGTACTTC. This sequence encodes CASSFAVLYEQYF.

This clonotype was picked up many times. The V gene is TRBV27, the J gene TRBJ1-2, with 7 bases identical to TRBD1. Looked up from germline, CDR1 is MNHEY and CDR2 is SMNVEV (reference sequence). This CDR3 contains 14 residues. The V gene end was trimmed by 6 bases and the J gene end by 4 bases; junction bases not matched to a gene: 8. The CDR3: CASSPTGLGYGYTF. For the CDR3, the DNA is TGTGCCAGCAGCCCGACAGGGTTAGGCTATGGCTACACCTTC.

The chain recombines TRBV7-3 with TRBJ2-3; D is undetermined. Trimming cost V 5 bases and J 1 base, with 10 bases left between them. Germline assignment: CDR1 SGHTA and CDR2 FQGTGA. This CDR3 has 14 amino acids. The CDR3 nucleotides are TGTGCCAGCAGCCCCCTTCGGGGCACAGATACGCAGTATTTT. Encoded protein: CASSPLRGTDTQYF.

The sample holds one count of this clonotype. The CDR3 coding sequence is TGTGCCAGCTCACCACAGGGGGCAGAGACCCAGTACTTC. Translated, it gives CASSPQGAETQYF. J is TRBJ2-5 and V is TRBV18; 7 bases map to TRBD1. The germline V gene encodes CDR1 KGHSH and CDR2 LQKENI. V dropped 1 base and J dropped 4; count of bases not matched to a gene: 0. The CDR3 is 13 residues long.

Only a few counts were recorded for this clonotype. The V call is TRBV6-2 or TRBV6-3, the J call TRBJ2-7; D is unclear. The length of the CDR3 is 13 residues. Trimming shortened V by 5 bases and J by 2 bases, and 10 bases separated the two germline ends. Germline V lookup: CDR1 MNHEY, CDR2 SVGEGT. The CDR3 DNA sequence: TGTGCCAGCAGTACAGCCCCTACCTACGAGCAGTACTTC. This gives the protein CASSTAPTYEQYF.

This clonotype was found a few times. The rearrangement uses TRBV7-3 and TRBJ2-6, with a possible D match to TRBD2 (5 bases). Trimming removed 5 bases at V and 0 bases at J, with 14 bases between. The germline gives CDR1 SGHTA, CDR2 FQGTGA. The CDR3 length is 17 residues. The CDR3 DNA is TGTGCCAGCAGCCCGGCAGGAGGCCTCTCTGGGGCCAACGTCCTGACTTTC. Protein: CASSPAGGLSGANVLTF.

Only a few counts were recorded for this clonotype. This chain connects TRBV19 to TRBJ1-6, with no clear D. The CDR3 length is 13 residues. V was pared by 3 bases and J by 9 bases, with 9 bases between. Germline lookup yields CDR1 LNHDA and CDR2 SQIVND (reference sequence). CDR3: CASSMSDRSPLHF. The CDR3 DNA reads as TGTGCCAGTAGTATGTCGGATCGTTCACCCCTCCACTTT.

At least ten counts were recorded for this clonotype. The chain is built from TRBV11-2 and TRBJ1-2; no definite D call. Germline V lookup: CDR1 SGHAT, CDR2 FQNNGV. Trimming cost V 4 bases and J 10 bases, with 22 bases left between them. The CDR3 contains 15 residues. CDR3 DNA sequence: TGTGCCAGCAGCTACGATTCGGGGTGGGCTTCAGTCTACACCTTC. Translating gives CASSYDSGWASVYTF.

This clonotype was seen a few times. The chain has TRBV7-9 and TRBJ1-1; D remains ambiguous. Germline CDR1 is SEHNR and CDR2 is FQNEAQ (reference sequence). V dropped 3 bases and J dropped 0 bases, with 11 bases sitting between them. There are 15 residues in the CDR3. The chain's CDR3 is CASSLLDAMNTEAFF. For the CDR3, the DNA is TGTGCCAGCAGCTTGCTAGACGCAATGAACACTGAAGCTTTCTTT.